This TCR beta chain came from a study of cytomegalovirus exposure and HLA in healthy donors. Study-level results: The productive fraction for most TCR beta V segments was about 87% or about 30% in an earlier analysis.

The germline gives CDR1 SGHAT, CDR2 FQNNGV. Trimming at V came to 5 bases and at J to 5 bases, leaving 7 bases not matched to a gene. The CDR3 totals 14 residues. As concerns this clone: Its antigen is still unknown.

The PCR ran on 60 Vbeta and 13 Jbeta primers. TCRdb's table, derived via immunoSEQ multiplex PCR, lists solely in-frame clones and lacks some. The table lists about 160,000 clones, approximately 80% of them singletons. Material for sequencing was PBMCs. This sequence was found in a woman between 45 and 60 years old in good health and CMV-seronegative. The genes are TRBV11-2 and TRBJ2-5; 8 positions agree with TRBD1. The CDR3 nucleotides are TGTGCCAGCAGCCGGGGACAGGCCGGGGAGACCCAGTACTTC. The encoded protein is CASSRGQAGETQYF.